The clone carrying this T cell receptor (beta chain) was found many times. The target antigen is unknown. Germline-derived CDR1 and CDR2 are SNHLY and FYNNEI. V shed 8 bases and J 5 bases; nucleotides not matched to a gene: 12. The CDR3 is made up of 15 amino acids. The sample originates from a study of early T cells in non-severe SARS-CoV-2 infection. Whole-study results and caveats: VDJdb-based annotation leaned toward anti-spike CD8 responses and missed private and CD4 specificities.

TCRdb re-called the 5' RACE reads through MiXCR, storing one row per CDR3 protein. The sample includes roughly 51,000 distinct CDR3 sequences, around 6.5% seen only once; the top ten take less than 3.5%. This clonotype was sampled from an adult who was a healthcare worker with PCR-confirmed SARS-CoV-2 infection or an uninfected control (not recorded which). This sample comprised whole blood, obtained at baseline. This chain links TRBV2 with TRBJ2-1, with 7 positions matching TRBD2. CDR3 sequence reads: CASHMGGGIDNEQFF. For the CDR3, the DNA is TGTGCCAGCCACATGGGGGGGGGAATCGACAATGAGCAGTTCTTC.